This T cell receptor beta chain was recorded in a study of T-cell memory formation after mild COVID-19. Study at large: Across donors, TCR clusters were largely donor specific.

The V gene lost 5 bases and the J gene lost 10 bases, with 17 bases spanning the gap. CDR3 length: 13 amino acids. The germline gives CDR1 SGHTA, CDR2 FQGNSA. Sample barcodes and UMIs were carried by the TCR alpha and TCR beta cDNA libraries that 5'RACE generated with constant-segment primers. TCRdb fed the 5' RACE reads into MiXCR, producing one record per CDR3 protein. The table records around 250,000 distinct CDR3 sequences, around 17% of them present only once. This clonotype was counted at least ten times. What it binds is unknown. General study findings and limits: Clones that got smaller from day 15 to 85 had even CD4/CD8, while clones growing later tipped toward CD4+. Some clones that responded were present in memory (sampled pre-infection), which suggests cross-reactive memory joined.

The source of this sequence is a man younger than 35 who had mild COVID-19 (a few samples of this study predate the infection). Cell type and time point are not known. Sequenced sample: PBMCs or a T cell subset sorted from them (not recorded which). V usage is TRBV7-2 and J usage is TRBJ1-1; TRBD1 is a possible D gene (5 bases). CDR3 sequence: CASSPGPSQGAFF. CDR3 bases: TGTGCCAGCAGCCCTGGGCCTTCCCAGGGAGCTTTCTTT.